These T cell receptor beta chains were read from a single sample in a study of tumor-infiltrating lymphocytes in primary liver carcinoma. A single record per CDR3 protein comes from TCRdb applying MiXCR to the multiplex PCR reads. The repertoire holds 45,000 or so distinct CDR3 sequences, with around 70% as singletons. Sequencing was performed on liver tumor tissue from sampling region 2. The receptors derive from a man aged 35-49 years with primary liver carcinoma and hepatitis B virus infection. The CDR3 runs from the conserved cysteine through the conserved F or W. The D gene is left open where the match is weak. The size of a clone is reported for some rows only, either as once, few or many, or as a class for expanded clones.

j_gene	d_gene	v_gene	abundance	CDR3nt	CDR3aa
TRBJ2-7	NA	TRBV28	once	TGTGCCAGCACTTTTCTGGCATGGAGCTCCTACGAGCAGTACTTC	CASTFLAWSSYEQYF
TRBJ2-3	TRBD2	TRBV6-1	NA	TGTGCCAGCAGTGAATCGTCTAGCGGGACAGATACCCAGTATTTT	CASSESSSGTDTQYF
TRBJ2-7	NA	TRBV11-2	NA	TGTGTCAGCAGCTTATCCTACGAGAAGTATTTC	CVSSLSYEKYF
TRBJ2-1	NA	TRBV28	NA	TGTGCTAGCTGGATACGGGGGGCCAATGAGCAGTTCTTC	CASWIRGANEQFF
TRBJ1-2	TRBD1	TRBV11-1	few	TGTGCCAGCAGCCGAACCGGGACAGTAATAGCTAACTATGGCTACACCTTC	CASSRTGTVIANYGYTF
TRBJ1-2	NA	TRBV25-1	many	TGTGCCACCAAATCCCCGCGTATCGCCTCTAACTATGGCTACACCTTC	CATKSPRIASNYGYTF
TRBJ2-7	NA	TRBV30	NA	TGTGCCTGGAACGTCGGCGGGATAGGTGAAGAACGGTACTTC	CAWNVGGIGEERYF
TRBJ2-3	TRBD2	TRBV23-1	many	TGCGCCAGCAGTCAACCGGGAGGGGCAGATGATACGCAGTATTTT	CASSQPGGADDTQYF
TRBJ2-7	NA	TRBV11-2	once	TGTGCCAGTAGCTTGTCAGGCTTCGATCAGTACTTC	CASSLSGFDQYF
TRBJ2-3	NA	TRBV11-2	NA	TGTGCCAGCAGCTTGGATCCGGGGGAGATTAGTACAGATACGCAGTATTTT	CASSLDPGEISTDTQYF
TRBJ2-1	NA	TRBV13	NA	TGTGTCAGTAGCGAGTACAATGAGCAGTTCTTC	CVSSEYNEQFF
TRBJ2-1	NA	TRBV11-2	NA	TGTGCCAGCAGTTTGTCGGGGTTCGACAATGAAGAGTTCTTC	CASSLSGFDNEEFF
TRBJ1-2	TRBD1	TRBV7-8	NA	TGTGCCAGCAGCTTAGCGGGGCGACAGGGAGGCCATGGCTACACCTTC	CASSLAGRQGGHGYTF
TRBJ2-3	NA	TRBV28	once	TGTGTCAGTAGAGGGGGGAATACAGGCACAGATACGCAGTATTTT	CVSRGGNTGTDTQYF
TRBJ1-5	NA	TRBV5-6	NA	TGTGTCGGCAGCTTTGGGCCGGATCAGCCCCAGCATTTT	CVGSFGPDQPQHF
TRBJ2-1	NA	TRBV14	NA	TGTGACAGCAGTGCCGTAACGGGATGGGTAAACAATGAACAGTTCTTC	CDSSAVTGWVNNEQFF
TRBJ2-3	NA	TRBV11-1	NA	TGTGTCAGCAGCTCTGGGGGAAGCTCTGTAGGAGCCCGCACAGATACGCAATATTTT	CVSSSGGSSVGARTDTQYF
TRBJ2-1	TRBD1	TRBV6-1	NA	TGTGCCAACAGTGAACCACAGGGGACTGAGCAGTTCTTC	CANSEPQGTEQFF
TRBJ1-2	NA	TRBV28	NA	TGTGCCAACAGTCCCTCAGGATACCATGGCTACACCTTC	CANSPSGYHGYTF
TRBJ1-2	TRBD1	TRBV28	NA	TGTGCCAGTAGGTCTCCGGGACAGTGGAGAAATGGCTACGCCTTC	CASRSPGQWRNGYAF
TRBJ2-1	NA	TRBV28	NA	TGTGCCAGCAGCATACATCAGGGAGTTCAGCTCTTC	CASSIHQGVQLF
TRBJ2-5	TRBD1	TRBV5-1	NA	TGCGCCAGCAGCTTGGAACGGGACAGGGGGCATAGAGAGACGCAGTACTTC	CASSLERDRGHRETQYF
TRBJ2-1	NA	TRBV11-2	NA	TGTGCCAGTGGCCCCGGGACTTCTTCCTGCAATGAGCAGTTCTTC	CASGPGTSSCNEQFF
TRBJ2-2	NA	TRBV29-1	medium-sized	TGCAGCGCCAAGGGGAACGGGGAGCTGTTTTTT	CSAKGNGELFF
TRBJ2-5	NA	TRBV19	NA	TGTGCCAGTAGTATCACTAACGGGGATCAAGAGACCCAGTACTTC	CASSITNGDQETQYF
TRBJ2-2	NA	TRBV3-1	few	TGCGCCAGCAGCCAGCCTCGACCTTCGAACACCGGGGAGCTGTTTTTT	CASSQPRPSNTGELFF
TRBJ2-1	NA	TRBV10-3	NA	TGTGACATCAGCCCGACTATCCGATCCTACAATGAGCAGTTCTTC	CDISPTIRSYNEQFF
TRBJ2-7	NA	TRBV5-1	NA	TGCGCCAGCAGCTTGGAGGCAGGGGACTTCTACGAGCAGTACTTC	CASSLEAGDFYEQYF
TRBJ2-1	TRBD1	TRBV12-3/TRBV12-4	medium-sized	TGTGCCAGCCCTCCGGACAGGTACAATGAGCAGTTCTTC	CASPPDRYNEQFF
TRBJ1-1	NA	TRBV6-5	NA	TGTGTCAGCAGTTACGGGGGTGCGGGAGGTGAAGCCTTCTTT	CVSSYGGAGGEAFF
TRBJ2-7	NA	TRBV29-1	once	TGCAGCGTTGGAGATCCAGGAGGGAACTCCTATGAGCAGTACTTC	CSVGDPGGNSYEQYF
TRBJ2-7	NA	TRBV5-6	NA	TGTGCCAGCAAGTACCGGACTCCCTACGAGCAGTACTTC	CASKYRTPYEQYF
TRBJ2-3	TRBD1	TRBV9	NA	TGTGCCAGCAGCTTCCGGACAGGGGGCCTCACAGATACGCAGTGCTTT	CASSFRTGGLTDTQCF
TRBJ2-1	TRBD2	TRBV5-6	NA	TGTGCCAGCAGCGACAGCGGGAGGGCCAGTAATGAGCAGTTCTTC	CASSDSGRASNEQFF
TRBJ2-1	TRBD1	TRBV6-6	NA	TGCGCCAGCAGTCCAGGGACAGGGGGCAAGCAGTTCTTC	CASSPGTGGKQFF
TRBJ2-3	NA	TRBV7-9	NA	TGTGCCAGCAACTGCACAGACACGCAGTATTTT	CASNCTDTQYF
TRBJ2-3	NA	TRBV11-2	NA	TGTGCCTGCAGCTTGGATCCGGGGGAGAATAGTACAGATACGCAGTATTTT	CACSLDPGENSTDTQYF
TRBJ2-5	TRBD2	TRBV2	NA	TGTGCCAGCAGCTGGGGGGGGGAGACCCAGTACTTC	CASSWGGETQYF
TRBJ2-7	NA	TRBV4-2	NA	TGTGCCAGTAGCCGGGCCGGTGAGGGCTTCAAGGAGCAGTACTTC	CASSRAGEGFKEQYF
TRBJ2-7	TRBD1	TRBV11-2	NA	TGTGGCAGCGGCTTAGCAGGGGGCCCCTTTGACTACGAGCAGTATTTC	CGSGLAGGPFDYEQYF
TRBJ2-1	NA	TRBV11-1	NA	TGTGCCAGCAGGGGGATACGATCCTACGAGCAGTTCTTC	CASRGIRSYEQFF
TRBJ2-5	NA	TRBV6-5	NA	TGTGCCAGCAGTTACTCGAATGGTGGCGGGTCCCGAGAGACCCAGTACTTC	CASSYSNGGGSRETQYF
TRBJ2-4	TRBD2	TRBV11-1	NA	TGTGCCAGCGGCTTTCCCGAGACTAGCGAGACCAAAAACATTCAGTATTTC	CASGFPETSETKNIQYF
TRBJ2-3	NA	TRBV30	NA	TGTGCCTGGAGCCGAGTAGCGTTCGCAGATACGCAGTATTTT	CAWSRVAFADTQYF
TRBJ2-2	NA	TRBV28	NA	TGTACCAGTAGTTTTTCGGGACCCTTGGGGACCGGGGAGCTGTTTTTT	CTSSFSGPLGTGELFF
TRBJ1-4	NA	TRBV12-3/TRBV12-4	once	TGTGCCAGCAGTTTATCAGGGGATAGTGAAAAGCTGTTTTTT	CASSLSGDSEKLFF
TRBJ2-7	TRBD2	TRBV7-2	NA	TGTGCCAGCAGCTTTTGGGGTAGCGGGTCCTGCGTGCAGTACTTC	CASSFWGSGSCVQYF
TRBJ2-4	NA	TRBV20-1	once	TGCAGTGCTAGCCTCGGGGAAAGGGGAACGTACTTC	CSASLGERGTYF
TRBJ1-5	TRBD1	TRBV11-2	NA	TGTGCCAGCATCATAGCAGGGGGCGGCAATCAGCCCCAGCATTTT	CASIIAGGGNQPQHF
TRBJ2-7	TRBD2	TRBV28	many	TGTGCCGTCCTACGAGCGGGAGTGTCCTACGAGCAGTACTTC	CAVLRAGVSYEQYF
TRBJ2-1	TRBD2	TRBV12-3/TRBV12-4	many	TGTGCCAGTATGACTAGCGGGAGGTACAGTGAGCAGTTCTTC	CASMTSGRYSEQFF
TRBJ2-7	NA	TRBV12-3/TRBV12-4	NA	TGTGCCAGCAGTCCCCGTGGCGGACCATACAGGCAGTACTTC	CASSPRGGPYRQYF
TRBJ2-2	NA	TRBV5-1	NA	TGCGCCGGCAGTGCCAAGGGTGGCGGGGAGCTGTTTTTT	CAGSAKGGGELFF
TRBJ2-2	NA	TRBV11-1	NA	TGTGCCAGCGGCCTTTGGGACACCGGGGAGCTGTTATTT	CASGLWDTGELLF